The 30 T cell receptor beta chains listed next were all sequenced from one sample in a study of cytomegalovirus exposure and HLA in healthy donors. This PCR relied on a set of 60 Vbeta primers and 13 Jbeta primers. Only in-frame clones appear in the TCRdb table, and some are missing; sequencing was by immunoSEQ multiplex PCR. This table holds 55,000 to 75,000 clones, around 70% found once. Sequencing was performed on PBMCs. These receptors came from a human donor in good health.

This clone was seen a handful of times. The rearrangement uses TRBV9 and TRBJ2-7; tentatively, D is TRBD2 (6 bases). The CDR3 contains 14 residues. V lost 1 base and J 0 bases, leaving 8 bases between the germline ends. Germline CDR1 reads SGDLS; CDR2 reads YYNGEE. The CDR3 nucleotides read TGTGCCAGCAGCGTAACTAGCCTCTCCTACGAGCAGTACTTC. Its protein is CASSVTSLSYEQYF.

This clone was seen a few times. The chain employs TRBV28 and TRBJ1-2, with D unclear. The V end was cut by 4 bases, the J end by 4 bases, with 22 bases between. The CDR3 is made up of 17 amino acids. CDR1 MDHEN and CDR2 SYDVKM come from the germline V gene. CDR3 protein: CASSSPVLIQRGYGYTF. The CDR3, as DNA: TGTGCCAGCAGTTCCCCAGTCTTGATCCAACGGGGCTATGGCTACACCTTC.

The chain combines TRBV29-1 with TRBJ1-2; 10 bases map to TRBD1. The CDR3 has 13 amino acids. CDR1 is SQVTM and CDR2 is ANQGSEA in the germline V gene. The trim removed 8 bases at V and 2 bases at J, leaving 5 bases unmatched. The CDR3 loop is CSILTGGNYGYTF. The CDR3 bases are TGCAGCATTTTGACAGGGGGCAACTATGGCTACACCTTC.

This chain connects TRBV30 to TRBJ1-2; D is undetermined. Germline CDR1 is GTSNPN and CDR2 is SVGIG (reference sequence). The CDR3 length is 15 residues. Trimming took 0 bases from V and 7 from J, leaving 18 bases between them. The CDR3 DNA follows: TGTGCCTGGAGTGTACGGATCAGGCCGGCGCCTGGCTACACCTTC. Residues: CAWSVRIRPAPGYTF.

V usage is TRBV4-1 and J usage is TRBJ2-7; the match to TRBD2 covers 8 bases. The CDR3 is 15 residues long. CDR1 is MGHRA and CDR2 is YSYEKL in the germline V gene. V was pared by 5 bases and J by 4 bases, with 10 bases of the junction left unmatched. CDR3 region: CASSKSGLATYEQYF. The CDR3 DNA is TGCGCCAGCAGCAAATCAGGACTAGCAACGTACGAGCAGTACTTC.

This chain joins TRBV19 and TRBJ1-1, with 11 bases lining up with TRBD1. V was clipped by 11 bases and J by 10 bases; unmatched bases: 3. CDR1 is LNHDA, CDR2 SQIVND, per germline (reference sequence). The CDR3 runs 10 residues. The CDR3 loop is CAGGTGGAFF. For the CDR3, the DNA is TGTGCCGGGGGGACAGGGGGAGCTTTCTTT. The entire variable domain, with the rest obtained from reference TRBV19 and TRBJ1-1, is as follows: DGGITQSPKYLFRKEGQNVTLSCEQNLNHDAMYWYRQDPGQGLRLIYYSQIVNDFQKGDIAEGYSVSREKKESFPLTVTSAQKNPTAFYLCAGGTGGAFFGQGTRLTVV.

This CDR3 reads CASSSPGQGENQPQHF. Here the CDR3 DNA reads TGTGCCAGCAGTTCTCCGGGACAGGGCGAAAATCAGCCCCAGCATTTT. The rearrangement links TRBV28 to TRBJ1-5, with TRBD1 matching over 9 bases. Germline V lookup: CDR1 MDHEN, CDR2 SYDVKM. This CDR3 region has 16 residues. V trimming: 4 bases; J trimming: 4 bases; junction bases outside the gene matches: 8.

In this sample, this clone turned up once. V gene TRBV30 combines with J gene TRBJ2-5, with D possibly TRBD1 on 6 matching bases. The J call may not be correct, given that the DNA end is closer to TRBJ2-7. This CDR3 has 13 amino acids. From germline, CDR1 is GTSNPN and CDR2 SVGIG (reference sequence). CDR3 bases: TGTGCCTGGGGAAAGGGGGTTTCCTACGAGCAGTACTTC. This gives the protein CAWGKGVSYEQYF.

The chain has TRBV27 and TRBJ1-2, with D perhaps TRBD1 (5 bases). CDR1 MNHEY and CDR2 SMNVEV come from the germline V gene (reference sequence). V lost 0 bases to trimming and J lost 0 bases, with 14 bases between them. The CDR3 has 17 residues. CDR3 region: CASSLSRRQNANYGYTF. The DNA of the CDR3 is TGTGCCAGCAGTTTATCTCGGAGACAGAACGCTAACTATGGCTACACCTTC.

This chain connects TRBV5-1 to TRBJ1-1; 7 bases agree with TRBD1. Trimming cost V 1 base and J 5 bases; bases outside gene matches: 8. This CDR3 spans 15 amino acids. Germline V CDR1 and CDR2: SGHRS, YFSETQ. Here the CDR3 DNA reads TGCGCCAGCAGCTTGACAGGGGTTAGTGGGACTGAAGCTTTCTTT. Protein product: CASSLTGVSGTEAFF.

The rearrangement uses TRBV9 and TRBJ2-7, with 9 bases identical to TRBD1. The germline CDR1 and CDR2 sequences are SGDLS and YYNGEE. This CDR3 has 15 amino acids. The V and J ends lost 3 bases and 3 bases, in that order; junction bases with no gene match: 7. CDR3 amino acids: CASSGRTGEGYEQYF. In nucleotides, the CDR3 is TGTGCCAGCAGCGGCCGGACAGGGGAGGGCTACGAGCAGTACTTC.

CDR3 region: CASSIESETQYF. CDR3 DNA: TGTGCCAGTAGTATAGAGAGTGAGACCCAGTACTTC. The chain links TRBV19 to TRBJ2-5, with D hard to call. This CDR3 comprises 12 residues. V shed 0 bases and J shed 5 bases, with 4 bases lying between them. CDR1 is LNHDA, CDR2 SQIVND, per germline (reference sequence).

This clone was seen more than once but under ten times. CDR3 nucleotide sequence: TGTGCCAGCAGCCCCGCGGTCACCAACGTCCTGACTTTC. It encodes CASSPAVTNVLTF. This chain links TRBV2 with TRBJ2-6; D is undetermined. V lost 6 bases to trimming and J lost 8 bases, with 11 bases between them. CDR1 and CDR2 (germline): SNHLY, FYNNEI. The CDR3 loop spans 13 amino acids. The variable domain in full, with the rest retrieved from reference TRBV2 and TRBJ2-6, is EPEVTQTPSHQVTQMGQEVILRCVPISNHLYFYWYRQILGQKVEFLVSFYNNEISEKSEIFDDQFSVERPDGSNFTLKIRSTKLEDSAMYFCASSPAVTNVLTFGAGSRLTVL.

Worth noting for this clone: Sequence at one end of the junction differs from germline and may be a read error. The chain employs TRBV19 and TRBJ1-2, with D possibly being TRBD1 (6 bases). Germline assignment: CDR1 LNHDA and CDR2 SQIVND (reference sequence). The CDR3 has 15 amino acids. Written as DNA, the CDR3 is TGTGCCAGTAGCCTTTCAAACGGGGACAACTATGGCTACCCCTTC. It encodes CASSLSNGDNYGYPF.

CDR3 region: CAISESSSGTDTQYF. In DNA, the CDR3 is TGTGCCATCAGTGAGTCCTCCTCGGGCACAGATACGCAGTATTTT. V usage is TRBV10-3 and J usage is TRBJ2-3; no clear D. From germline, CDR1 is ENHRY and CDR2 SYGVKD. V was trimmed by 0 bases and J by 1 base, leaving 8 bases between them. This CDR3 is 15 amino acids long.

The chain has TRBV6-5 and TRBJ2-1; weak D call: TRBD1 (5 bases). Germline CDR1 is MNHEY and CDR2 is SVGAGI. CDR3 size: 15 residues. V gave up 3 bases and J gave up 0 bases, with 9 bases separating them. CDR3 protein: CASSYGAYSYNEQFF. The CDR3 bases are TGTGCCAGCAGTTATGGGGCTTACTCCTACAATGAGCAGTTCTTC.

The rearrangement joins TRBV27 to TRBJ1-2; D gene ambiguous. Trimming took off 3 bases at V and 0 bases at J, with 8 bases between the two ends. Germline loops: CDR1 MNHEY, CDR2 SMNVEV (reference sequence). This CDR3 is 14 amino acids long. The CDR3 DNA reads TGTGCCAGCAGTTTTTCGAGGGCTAACTATGGCTACACCTTC. Translation: CASSFSRANYGYTF.

J is TRBJ1-4 and V is TRBV4-1; 7 bases match TRBD1. This CDR3 comprises 15 residues. Germline V gives CDR1 MGHRA, CDR2 YSYEKL. Unmatched junction bases numbered 10, after V lost 4 bases and J lost 8 bases. The CDR3 loop is CASSPIQTGEEKLFF. The CDR3 nucleotides read TGCGCCAGCAGCCCTATCCAAACAGGGGAAGAAAAACTGTTTTTT.

The chain joins TRBV4-2 to TRBJ2-1; 7 nucleotides match TRBD2. Germline V CDR1 and CDR2: LGHNA, YNFKEQ. V shed 1 base and J 8 bases; nucleotides not matched to a gene: 8. The CDR3 is 15 amino acids. CDR3 sequence (DNA): TGTGCCAGCAGCCAAGGGGGTCGCGGGAGCGATGAGCAGTTCTTC. This sequence encodes CASSQGGRGSDEQFF.

This chain connects TRBV5-1 to TRBJ2-7; 7 bases are a match to TRBD1. The junction had 13 bases not matched to a gene; V was cut back by 1 base and J by 6 bases. The CDR3 has 16 amino acids. Germline values: CDR1 SGHRS, CDR2 YFSETQ. CDR3 residues: CASSLIGRGRGIEQYF. CDR3 coding DNA: TGCGCCAGCAGCTTGATTGGCAGGGGCAGGGGGATCGAGCAGTACTTC.

This clone was detected only a few times. The V call is TRBV6-5, the J call TRBJ1-2, with D unclear. Per the germline V gene, CDR1 is MNHEY and CDR2 is SVGAGI. V was pared by 5 bases and J by 4 bases, with 14 bases between. The CDR3 runs 14 residues. The CDR3 spells CASSDTLGIYGYTF. For the CDR3, the DNA is TGTGCCAGCAGTGACACCCTCGGGATCTATGGCTACACCTTC.

The V and J genes are TRBV28 and TRBJ1-1; D is possibly TRBD1 (6 bases). The germline V and J ends were trimmed by 3 bases and 9 bases, with 17 bases remaining between them. Germline V gives CDR1 MDHEN, CDR2 SYDVKM. The length of the CDR3 is 14 residues. The CDR3 is CASSLPGQAFKAFF. For the CDR3, the DNA is TGTGCCAGCAGTTTGCCGGGACAAGCTTTTAAAGCTTTCTTT.

This sequence joins TRBV19 and TRBJ2-7, with 8 bases identical to TRBD1. V was clipped by 11 bases and J by 3 bases; unmatched bases: 9. Germline V gene data show CDR1 as LNHDA and CDR2 as SQIVND (reference sequence). The CDR3 is 13 amino acids. CDR3 nucleotides: TGTGCCGGGGACTCGGGACAGGACTACGAGCAGTACTTC. It is translated as CAGDSGQDYEQYF. The full variable domain, in which reference TRBV19 and TRBJ2-7 provide the parts outside the CDR3, is DGGITQSPKYLFRKEGQNVTLSCEQNLNHDAMYWYRQDPGQGLRLIYYSQIVNDFQKGDIAEGYSVSREKKESFPLTVTSAQKNPTAFYLCAGDSGQDYEQYFGPGTRLTVT.

The rearrangement links TRBV25-1 to TRBJ2-5; 11 nucleotides match TRBD2. CDR1 and CDR2 (germline): MGHDK, SYGVNS. The trim removed 10 bases at V and 5 bases at J, leaving 9 bases unmatched. The CDR3 covers 14 residues. DNA for the CDR3: TGTGCCACCGGACTAGCGGGTCGGGGGGAGACCCAGTACTTC. Protein product: CATGLAGRGETQYF. Using reference TRBV25-1 and TRBJ2-5 for the parts outside the CDR3, the full variable domain is EADIYQTPRYLVIGTGKKITLECSQTMGHDKMYWYQQDPGMELHLIHYSYGVNSTEKGDLSSESTVSRIRTEHFPLTLESARPSHTSQYLCATGLAGRGETQYFGPGTRLLVL.

The chain combines TRBV5-1 with TRBJ2-7; 8 bases align to TRBD1. V trimming: 0 bases; J trimming: 2 bases; junction bases outside the gene matches: 1. The CDR3 loop spans 14 amino acids. Germline lookup yields CDR1 SGHRS and CDR2 YFSETQ. CDR3 sequence reads: CASSLEGQAYEQYF. CDR3 nucleotides: TGCGCCAGCAGCTTGGAGGGACAGGCCTACGAGCAGTACTTC.

In this sample, this clone turned up many times. The genes are TRBV30 and TRBJ1-1; no firm D call. The CDR3 extends over 12 amino acids. Looked up from germline, CDR1 is GTSNPN and CDR2 is SVGIG (reference sequence). V lost 1 base to trimming and J lost 8 bases, with 11 bases between them. Written as DNA, the CDR3 is TGTGCCTGGAGTGACTCGTTGAAGGAAGCTTTCTTT. Protein sequence: CAWSDSLKEAFF.

V usage is TRBV7-6 and J usage is TRBJ1-1, with no clear D. The CDR3 runs to 12 residues. Deletions cut 1 base from V and 6 bases from J, with 6 bases between. Germline V CDR1 and CDR2: SGHVS, FNYEAQ. The CDR3 loop reads CASSLGGAEAFF. Written as DNA, the CDR3 is TGTGCCAGCAGCTTAGGGGGAGCTGAAGCTTTCTTT. The whole variable domain, remainder taken from reference TRBV7-6 and TRBJ1-1, is GAGVSQSPRYKVTKRGQDVALRCDPISGHVSLYWYRQALGQGPEFLTYFNYEAQQDKSGLPNDRFSAERPEGSISTLTIQRTEQRDSAMYRCASSLGGAEAFFGQGTRLTVV.

This clone has just a few counts. The chain is built from TRBV30 and TRBJ2-7; 8 nucleotides match TRBD2. The V gene end was trimmed by 2 bases and the J gene end by 3 bases; junction bases not matched to a gene: 12. Germline lookup yields CDR1 GTSNPN and CDR2 SVGIG (reference sequence). The CDR3 contains 16 residues. CDR3 loop: CAWSSGLARGVYEQYF. Written as DNA, the CDR3 is TGTGCCTGGAGTTCAGGACTAGCACGAGGAGTCTACGAGCAGTACTTC.

The chain links TRBV6-6 to TRBJ2-7; 9 positions match TRBD1. The V and J ends lost 7 bases and 5 bases, in that order; junction bases with no gene match: 6. The CDR3 extends over 13 amino acids. Germline values: CDR1 MNHNY, CDR2 SVGAGI (reference sequence). CDR3 residues: CASTRDRVDEQYF. DNA for the CDR3: TGTGCCAGCACCCGGGACAGGGTCGACGAGCAGTACTTC.

The chain recombines TRBV25-1 with TRBJ1-2; 9 nucleotides agree with TRBD1. This CDR3 spans 11 amino acids. V lost 8 bases, J lost 9 bases, and 4 bases stayed unmatched. The germline V gene encodes CDR1 MGHDK and CDR2 SYGVNS. The CDR3 region is CASGGQGSYTF. In DNA form, the CDR3 reads TGTGCCAGCGGCGGACAGGGGAGCTACACCTTC.